Below are 3 T cell receptor beta chains sequenced from a single sample in a study of regulatory T cells in long-lasting Graves disease. Regarding time point: newly diagnosed GD, antithyroid drugs for less than 3 months. The TCR library was prepared using RNA isolated from PBMCs. With iRepertoire HTBI primers and Arm-PCR of CDR3 regions, TCR beta libraries were built. TCRdb reanalysed the multiplex PCR reads using MiXCR and keeps one entry per CDR3 protein. The table has 400,000 to 500,000 distinct CDR3 sequences, 15% seen once. These same data were also listed under a study on T cells in Graves' hyperthyroidism and ophthalmopathy.

Sequenced material: peripheral blood mononuclear cells (PBMCs), taken at new diagnosis, from a patient treated with antithyroid drugs. All receptors derive from a woman younger than 45 with Graves disease.

V and J are TRBV5-1 and TRBJ1-4; D call uncertain. The germline V gene has CDR1 SGHRS and CDR2 YFSETQ. V lost 1 base and J 0 bases, leaving 22 bases between the germline ends. This CDR3 is 20 amino acids long. CDR3 DNA sequence: TGCGCCAGCAGCTTGCGGCATGCGGTAGGAAATGCTGCAACTAATGAAAAACTGTTTTTT. This translates into CASSLRHAVGNAATNEKLFF.

This clonotype came up a few times. The J gene is TRBJ1-2, the V gene TRBV5-1; 7 bases line up with TRBD1. The CDR3 spans 15 residues. The germline CDR1 and CDR2 sequences are SGHRS and YFSETQ. V gave up 4 bases and J gave up 5 bases; unmatched junction bases: 11. CDR3 amino acids: CASSTQTGRGYGYTF. The CDR3 DNA is TGCGCCAGCAGCACCCAGACAGGGAGGGGGTATGGCTACACCTTC. The variable domain in full, with the rest retrieved from reference TRBV5-1 and TRBJ1-2, is KAGVTQTPRYLIKTRGQQVTLSCSPISGHRSVSWYQQTPGQGLQFLFEYFSETQRNKGNFPGRFSGRQFSNSRSEMNVSTLELGDSALYLCASSTQTGRGYGYTFGSGTRLTVV.

This clonotype came up many times. The V and J genes are TRBV27 and TRBJ1-1, with 7 bases lining up with TRBD1. Germline CDR1 MNHEY, CDR2 SMNVEV (reference sequence). V lost 4 bases, J lost 4 bases, and 9 bases stayed unmatched. The CDR3 extends over 15 amino acids. CDR3 in amino acids: CASSWAGGVSTEAFF. The CDR3 DNA reads TGTGCCAGCAGTTGGGCAGGGGGTGTTAGCACTGAAGCTTTCTTT.